The present T cell receptor beta chain was sequenced within a study of Ad26.COV2.S vaccination and SARS-CoV-2 variants. Study-level points and caveats: Those who received vaccine or placebo ended up with similar non-spike TCR breadth.

As to treatment: about 20 received Ad26.COV2.S at low or high dose, single or two shots; about 5 received placebo; per-sample allocation not given. Collection of the samples took place on day 63 after the first injection of vaccine or placebo. Produced via immunoSEQ multiplex PCR; TCRdb's table is partial and in-frame only. The data contain hundreds of thousands of clones, about 87% of them singletons. This CDR3 region has 16 residues. Looked up from germline, CDR1 is SEHNR and CDR2 is FQNEAQ (reference sequence). V was clipped by 1 base and J by 0 bases, with 12 bases between them. Turning to this clone: Its antigen remains unknown.

The sequence derives from a person between 18 and 65 years old who received the Ad26.COV2.S COVID-19 vaccine or a placebo. The chain links TRBV7-9 to TRBJ1-1; D might be TRBD1 (5 bases). This sample comprised peripheral blood, obtained in a trial of Ad26.COV2.S vaccine versus placebo. This chain's CDR3 is CASSLGVGAMNTEAFF. In DNA, the CDR3 is TGTGCCAGCAGCTTAGGGGTAGGGGCCATGAACACTGAAGCTTTCTTT.